The 23 T cell receptor beta chains reported below all come from one sample, sequenced in a study of OX40 agonist ivuxolimab in advanced cancers. TCRdb keeps only in-frame clones here, not all; method: immunoSEQ multiplex PCR. The sample holds 25,000 to 30,000 clones, about 87% seen once. The source material was CD4+ or CD8+ T cells sorted from blood, sampled in a trial of the OX40 agonist ivuxolimab. Every receptor here comes from an adult with an advanced solid tumor such as melanoma, head and neck, liver or kidney cancer.

The V call is TRBV28, the J call TRBJ1-5, with D maybe TRBD1 (5 bases). V dropped 3 bases and J dropped 4 bases, with 10 bases sitting between them. This CDR3 is built from 14 residues. Germline loops: CDR1 MDHEN, CDR2 SYDVKM. This CDR3 reads CASSLGRSNQPQHF. The CDR3 coding sequence is TGTGCCAGCAGTTTGGGGCGGAGTAATCAGCCCCAGCATTTT.

This clone has just one count. CDR3 in DNA: TGTGCCAGCAGCTTAGCAGGGCCAGCCTACGAGCAGTACTTC. Encoded protein: CASSLAGPAYEQYF. This rearrangement joins TRBV7-9 to TRBJ2-7; D ambiguous. Germline loops: CDR1 SEHNR, CDR2 FQNEAQ (reference sequence). The CDR3 has 14 amino acids. V was cut by 0 bases and J by 2 bases, with 8 bases left in between.

This clone has just one count. The chain combines TRBV28 with TRBJ2-3; D remains unclear. V was trimmed by 3 bases and J by 2 bases, leaving 18 bases between them. The CDR3 is made up of 17 amino acids. Germline loops: CDR1 MDHEN, CDR2 SYDVKM. The CDR3 nucleotides read TGTGCCAGCAGTTTCAACGGCGAGGATTGGGACACAGATACGCAGTATTTT. Protein product: CASSFNGEDWDTDTQYF.

This chain uses TRBV7-9 with TRBJ2-5; D gene unclear. V lost 3 bases and J lost 4, with 9 bases in between. Germline V gene data show CDR1 as SEHNR and CDR2 as FQNEAQ (reference sequence). This CDR3 is 13 amino acids long. CDR3 loop: CASSFPYLETQYF. DNA of the CDR3: TGTGCCAGCAGCTTTCCCTATCTAGAGACCCAGTACTTC.

The genes are TRBV27 and TRBJ2-1, with TRBD2 matching over 11 bases. The V and J ends lost 3 bases and 0 bases, in that order; junction bases with no gene match: 4. This CDR3 is built from 17 residues. Germline loops: CDR1 MNHEY, CDR2 SMNVEV (reference sequence). DNA of the CDR3: TGTGCCAGCAGTTTGACTAGCGGGACCAGCTCCTACAATGAGCAGTTCTTC. Its translation: CASSLTSGTSSYNEQFF.

This clone was counted only a few times. This chain joins TRBV10-3 and TRBJ2-1, with 9 bases lining up with TRBD2. J lost 4 bases, V lost 3 bases, and 7 bases had no gene match. Germline V gene sequence: CDR1 ENHRY, CDR2 SYGVKD. The CDR3 consists of 16 residues. CDR3 in DNA: TGTGCCATCAGTGATTTCTCAGCGGGGGGTTACAATGAGCAGTTCTTC. It codes for CAISDFSAGGYNEQFF.

Only one count was recorded for this clone. This chain joins TRBV11-1 and TRBJ2-7; D gene unclear. V was clipped by 0 bases and J by 5 bases, with 8 bases between them. The CDR3 covers 13 residues. Germline assignment: CDR1 SGHAT and CDR2 FQDESV (reference sequence). For the CDR3, the DNA is TGTGCCAGCAGCTTAGCGGGTTTCCACGAGCAGTACTTC. The encoded protein is CASSLAGFHEQYF.

The V call is TRBV7-2, the J call TRBJ2-1; the match to TRBD1 covers 7 bases. This CDR3 is built from 17 residues. The V gene's germline CDR1 is SGHTA and CDR2 FQGNSA. V was pared by 4 bases and J by 8 bases, with 17 bases of the junction left unmatched. The CDR3 coding sequence is TGTGCCAGCAGCTGGGTGGACAGGCTAGGGGACGGGGATGAGCAGTTCTTC. Its protein is CASSWVDRLGDGDEQFF.

The rearrangement uses TRBV14 and TRBJ1-2; D might be TRBD1 (5 bases). V lost 4 bases and J lost 6, with 12 bases in between. The CDR3 has 13 residues. Germline values: CDR1 SGHDN, CDR2 FVKESK. CDR3 loop: CASSPRMTDGYTF. In nucleotides, the CDR3 is TGTGCCAGCAGCCCCCGGATGACAGATGGCTACACCTTC. The full variable domain, in which reference TRBV14 and TRBJ1-2 provide the parts outside the CDR3, is EAGVTQFPSHSVIEKGQTVTLRCDPISGHDNLYWYRRVMGKEIKFLLHFVKESKQDESGMPNNRFLAERTGGTYSTLKVQPAELEDSGVYFCASSPRMTDGYTFGSGTRLTVV.

The chain is built from TRBV7-6 and TRBJ2-4, with D perhaps TRBD1 (5 bases). This CDR3 has 13 amino acids. Trimming removed 0 bases from V and 8 bases from J, with 8 bases in between. The germline gives CDR1 SGHVS, CDR2 FNYEAQ. The CDR3 sequence: CASSLAGEDIQYF. The CDR3 coding sequence is TGTGCCAGCAGCTTAGCAGGGGAAGACATTCAGTACTTC.

The chain has TRBV28 and TRBJ2-3; 7 nucleotides line up with TRBD1. CDR1 MDHEN and CDR2 SYDVKM come from the germline V gene. The V segment lost 5 bases and the J segment 4 bases; nucleotides outside the gene matches: 12. The CDR3 length is 16 residues. The CDR3 loop reads CASSHGTAFDADTQYF. CDR3 bases: TGTGCCAGCAGTCATGGGACAGCGTTCGACGCAGATACGCAGTATTTT.

The chain combines TRBV7-9 with TRBJ2-7, with 8 bases fitting TRBD2. The CDR3 spans 13 residues. J gave up 6 bases and V 2 bases, and 3 bases lay outside the gene matches. Germline V CDR1 and CDR2: SEHNR, FQNEAQ (reference sequence). CDR3 protein: CASSLRTSGEQYF. CDR3 DNA sequence: TGTGCCAGCAGCTTAAGAACTAGCGGCGAGCAGTACTTC.

The rearrangement uses TRBV2 and TRBJ1-5, with D unresolved. CDR1 is SNHLY, CDR2 FYNNEI, per germline. This CDR3 is built from 14 residues. V was shortened by 2 bases and J by 0 bases, with 5 bases between the two germline ends. The DNA for the CDR3 is TGTGCCAGCAGTGAAACGTATAGCAATCAGCCCCAGCATTTT. Protein product: CASSETYSNQPQHF.

This chain joins TRBV13 and TRBJ2-5, with TRBD2 as a possible D gene (5 bases). Germline V gives CDR1 PRHDT, CDR2 FYEKMQ (reference sequence). Trimming took 3 bases from V and 4 from J, leaving 21 bases between them. The CDR3 is 17 residues long. The CDR3 is CASSFERDLGGAETQYF. The CDR3 region has the DNA TGTGCCAGCAGCTTTGAACGGGATCTAGGAGGAGCAGAGACCCAGTACTTC.

The chain has TRBV11-2 and TRBJ2-3; 11 bases align to TRBD2. The CDR3 runs 15 residues. V gave up 4 bases and J gave up 0 bases; unmatched junction bases: 0. The V gene's germline CDR1 is SGHAT and CDR2 FQNNGV. DNA for the CDR3: TGTGCCAGCAGCTGGACTAGCGGGAGCACAGATACGCAGTATTTT. Encoded protein: CASSWTSGSTDTQYF.

This rearrangement joins TRBV6-6 to TRBJ2-7; D call uncertain. The CDR3 is 12 residues long. Trimming took 4 bases from V and 3 from J, leaving 7 bases between them. Germline-derived CDR1 and CDR2 are MNHNY and SVGAGI (reference sequence). This CDR3 reads CASSSSDYEQYF. CDR3 DNA: TGTGCCAGCAGTTCCTCAGACTACGAGCAGTACTTC.

The chain joins TRBV27 to TRBJ2-3; the match to TRBD2 covers 10 bases. CDR1 and CDR2 from the germline V gene are MNHEY and SMNVEV (reference sequence). The junction had 5 bases not matched to a gene; V was cut back by 6 bases and J by 2 bases. This CDR3 is 15 amino acids long. The CDR3 loop reads CASRGGLAITDTQYF. The CDR3 DNA is TGTGCCAGCAGGGGGGGACTAGCGATCACAGATACGCAGTATTTT.

The chain links TRBV19 to TRBJ2-1; D unclear. Germline V gene data show CDR1 as LNHDA and CDR2 as SQIVND (reference sequence). The CDR3 totals 11 residues. Trimming removed 5 bases at V and 8 bases at J, with 7 bases between. The CDR3 spells CASSRWHEQFF. As DNA, the CDR3 is TGTGCCAGTAGTCGGTGGCATGAGCAGTTCTTC. Complete variable domain (other parts from reference TRBV19 and TRBJ2-1): DGGITQSPKYLFRKEGQNVTLSCEQNLNHDAMYWYRQDPGQGLRLIYYSQIVNDFQKGDIAEGYSVSREKKESFPLTVTSAQKNPTAFYLCASSRWHEQFFGPGTRLTVL.

The V and J genes are TRBV12-5 and TRBJ2-1; 7 nucleotides align to TRBD2. The V gene end was trimmed by 1 base and the J gene end by 10 bases; junction bases not matched to a gene: 13. The CDR3 consists of 16 residues. The germline CDR1 and CDR2 sequences are LGHNT and FRNRAP. The CDR3 sequence is CASGLALARDSDEQFF. In DNA, the CDR3 is TGTGCTAGTGGTTTGGCACTAGCGCGAGACTCCGACGAGCAGTTCTTC.

This chain links TRBV4-3 with TRBJ2-3; TRBD1 or TRBD2 may be the D gene (5 bases each). V shed 0 bases and J shed 0 bases, with 10 bases lying between them. CDR1 LGHNA and CDR2 YSLEER come from the germline V gene. The CDR3 is 16 amino acids. Here the CDR3 reads CASSQDWDGSTDTQYF. The CDR3, as DNA: TGCGCCAGCAGCCAAGATTGGGACGGTAGCACAGATACGCAGTATTTT.

J is TRBJ2-3 and V is TRBV7-9; possibly TRBD2 for D (6 bases). The V gene lost 5 bases and the J gene lost 6 bases, with 21 bases spanning the gap. From germline, CDR1 is SEHNR and CDR2 FQNEAQ (reference sequence). The CDR3 runs to 16 residues. The CDR3 coding sequence is TGTGCCAGCAGCCCGGAGGGGACGATAGTAGCGGATACGCAGTATTTT. Residues: CASSPEGTIVADTQYF.

This chain joins TRBV4-1 and TRBJ2-2; D is unresolved. CDR1 MGHRA and CDR2 YSYEKL come from the germline V gene. Trimming stripped 0 bases from V and 0 bases from J, with 5 bases between. This CDR3 is built from 15 residues. The CDR3 DNA sequence: TGCGCCAGCAGCCAAGAACAAGCGAACACCGGGGAGCTGTTTTTT. This codes for CASSQEQANTGELFF.

V is TRBV2 and J is TRBJ2-6; D gene unclear. Germline V gene lookup returns CDR1 SNHLY and CDR2 FYNNEI. The V and J ends lost 4 bases and 1 base respectively, with 14 bases between them. The CDR3 extends over 17 amino acids. The CDR3 loop reads CASSVERGRSGANVLTF. In nucleotides, the CDR3 is TGTGCCAGCAGTGTTGAGAGAGGACGATCTGGGGCCAACGTCCTGACTTTC.